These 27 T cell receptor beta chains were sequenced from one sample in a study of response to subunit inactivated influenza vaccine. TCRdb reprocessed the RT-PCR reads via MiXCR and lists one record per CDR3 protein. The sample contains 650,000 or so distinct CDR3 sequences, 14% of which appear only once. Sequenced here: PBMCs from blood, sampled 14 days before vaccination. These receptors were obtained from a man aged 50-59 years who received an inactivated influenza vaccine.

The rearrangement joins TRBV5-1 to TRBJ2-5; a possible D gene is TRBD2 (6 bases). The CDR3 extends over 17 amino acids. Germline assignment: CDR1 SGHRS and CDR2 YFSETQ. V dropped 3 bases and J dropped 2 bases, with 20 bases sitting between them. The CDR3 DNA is TGCGCCAGCAGCTCCCCCGTGGGCCGGGCGGGACAAGAGACCCAGTACTTC. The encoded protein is CASSSPVGRAGQETQYF. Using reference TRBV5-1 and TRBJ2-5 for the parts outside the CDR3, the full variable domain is KAGVTQTPRYLIKTRGQQVTLSCSPISGHRSVSWYQQTPGQGLQFLFEYFSETQRNKGNFPGRFSGRQFSNSRSEMNVSTLELGDSALYLCASSSPVGRAGQETQYFGPGTRLLVL.

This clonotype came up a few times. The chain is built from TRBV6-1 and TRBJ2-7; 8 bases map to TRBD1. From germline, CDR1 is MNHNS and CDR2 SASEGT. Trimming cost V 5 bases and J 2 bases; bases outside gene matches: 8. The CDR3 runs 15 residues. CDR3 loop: CASSPVDRVTYEQYF. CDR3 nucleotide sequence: TGTGCCAGCAGTCCCGTGGACAGGGTCACCTACGAGCAGTACTTC.

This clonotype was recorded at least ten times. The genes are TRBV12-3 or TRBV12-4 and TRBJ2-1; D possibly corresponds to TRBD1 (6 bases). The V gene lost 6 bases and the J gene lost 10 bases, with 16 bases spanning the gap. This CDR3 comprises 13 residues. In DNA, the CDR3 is TGTGCCAGCAGACTGACAGGAGCGTTAGAGCAGTTCTTC. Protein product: CASRLTGALEQFF.

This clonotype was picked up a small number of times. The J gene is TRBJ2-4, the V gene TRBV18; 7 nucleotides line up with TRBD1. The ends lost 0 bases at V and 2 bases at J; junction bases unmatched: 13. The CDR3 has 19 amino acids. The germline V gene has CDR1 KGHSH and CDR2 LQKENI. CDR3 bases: TGTGCCAGCTCACCACCAGGGGGCGAGCCCCTAATAACCAAAAACATTCAGTACTTC. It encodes CASSPPGGEPLITKNIQYF.

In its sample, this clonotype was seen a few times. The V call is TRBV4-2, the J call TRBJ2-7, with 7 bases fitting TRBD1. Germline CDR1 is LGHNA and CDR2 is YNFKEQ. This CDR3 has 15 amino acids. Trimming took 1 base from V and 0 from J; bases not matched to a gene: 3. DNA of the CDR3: TGTGCCAGCAGCCAAGGAGGGGGCCTCTCCTACGAGCAGTACTTC. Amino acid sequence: CASSQGGGLSYEQYF.

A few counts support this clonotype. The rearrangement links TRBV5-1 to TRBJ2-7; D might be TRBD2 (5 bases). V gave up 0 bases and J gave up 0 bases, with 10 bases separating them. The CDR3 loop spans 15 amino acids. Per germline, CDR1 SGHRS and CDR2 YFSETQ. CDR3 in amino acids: CASSLAERHSYEQYF. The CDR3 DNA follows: TGCGCCAGCAGCTTGGCGGAGCGGCACTCCTACGAGCAGTACTTC. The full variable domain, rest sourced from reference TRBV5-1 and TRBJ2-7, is KAGVTQTPRYLIKTRGQQVTLSCSPISGHRSVSWYQQTPGQGLQFLFEYFSETQRNKGNFPGRFSGRQFSNSRSEMNVSTLELGDSALYLCASSLAERHSYEQYFGPGTRLTVT.

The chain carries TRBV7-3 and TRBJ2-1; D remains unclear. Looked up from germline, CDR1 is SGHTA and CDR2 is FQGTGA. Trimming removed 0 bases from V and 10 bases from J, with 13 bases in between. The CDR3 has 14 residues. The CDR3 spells CASSLTGPALEQFF. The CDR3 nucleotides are TGTGCCAGCAGCTTAACGGGCCCAGCTCTCGAGCAGTTCTTC. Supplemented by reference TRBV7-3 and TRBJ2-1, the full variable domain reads GAGVSQTPSNKVTEKGKYVELRCDPISGHTALYWYRQSLGQGPEFLIYFQGTGAADDSGLPNDRFFAVRPEGSVSTLKIQRTERGDSAVYLCASSLTGPALEQFFGPGTRLTVL.

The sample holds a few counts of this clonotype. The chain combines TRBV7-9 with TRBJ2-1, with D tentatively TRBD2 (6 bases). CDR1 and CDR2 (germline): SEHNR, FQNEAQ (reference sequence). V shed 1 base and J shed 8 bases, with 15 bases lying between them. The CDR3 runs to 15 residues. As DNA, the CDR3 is TGTGCCAGCAGCTTAGTTGGTGGAGGGACCGATGAGCAGTTCTTC. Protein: CASSLVGGGTDEQFF.

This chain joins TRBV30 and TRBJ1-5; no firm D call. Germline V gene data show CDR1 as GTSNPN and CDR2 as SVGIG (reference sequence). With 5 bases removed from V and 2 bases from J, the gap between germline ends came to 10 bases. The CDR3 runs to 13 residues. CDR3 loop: CAWAGYGNQPQHF. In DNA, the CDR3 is TGTGCCTGGGCCGGGTACGGCAATCAGCCCCAGCATTTT.

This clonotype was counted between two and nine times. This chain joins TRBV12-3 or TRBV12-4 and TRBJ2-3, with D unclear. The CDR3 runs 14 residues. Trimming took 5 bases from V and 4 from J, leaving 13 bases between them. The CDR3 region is CASSPLGGPDTQYF. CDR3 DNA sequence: TGTGCCAGCAGTCCTTTGGGCGGACCAGATACGCAGTATTTT.

The CDR3 loop is CASSQEAFGTESYEQYF. Here the CDR3 DNA reads TGTGCCAGCAGCCAAGAAGCGTTTGGTACAGAGTCCTACGAGCAGTACTTC. The rearrangement uses TRBV4-2 and TRBJ2-7, with D hard to call. The germline CDR1 and CDR2 sequences are LGHNA and YNFKEQ. This CDR3 contains 17 residues. V lost 0 bases and J 1 base, leaving 16 bases between the germline ends.

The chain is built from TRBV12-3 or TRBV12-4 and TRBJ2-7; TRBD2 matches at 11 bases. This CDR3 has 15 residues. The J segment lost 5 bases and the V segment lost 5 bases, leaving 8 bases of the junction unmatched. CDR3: CASSPTSGSYHEQYF. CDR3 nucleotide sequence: TGTGCCAGCAGTCCAACTAGCGGGAGTTACCACGAGCAGTACTTC.

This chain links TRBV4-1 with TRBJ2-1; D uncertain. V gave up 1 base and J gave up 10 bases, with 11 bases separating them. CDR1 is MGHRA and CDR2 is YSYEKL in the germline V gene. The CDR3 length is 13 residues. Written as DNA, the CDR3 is TGCGCCAGCAGCCAAGGATATCGACGGGAGCAGTTCTTC. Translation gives CASSQGYRREQFF.

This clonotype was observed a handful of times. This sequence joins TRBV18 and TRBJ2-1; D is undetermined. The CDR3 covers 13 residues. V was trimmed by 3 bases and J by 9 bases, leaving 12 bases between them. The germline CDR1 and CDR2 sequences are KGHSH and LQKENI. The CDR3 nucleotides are TGTGCCAGCTCACCTAGCAACGGTCTTGAGCAGTTCTTC. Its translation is CASSPSNGLEQFF.

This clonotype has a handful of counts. The CDR3 here is CASGRDRVTAGPNEQFF. CDR3 nucleotide sequence: TGTGCTAGTGGTCGGGATAGGGTGACGGCAGGACCCAATGAGCAGTTCTTC. The chain recombines TRBV12-5 with TRBJ2-1; tentative D call: TRBD2 (5 bases). V was pared by 5 bases and J by 6 bases, with 23 bases between. Germline CDR1 and CDR2: LGHNT and FRNRAP. This CDR3 has 17 amino acids.

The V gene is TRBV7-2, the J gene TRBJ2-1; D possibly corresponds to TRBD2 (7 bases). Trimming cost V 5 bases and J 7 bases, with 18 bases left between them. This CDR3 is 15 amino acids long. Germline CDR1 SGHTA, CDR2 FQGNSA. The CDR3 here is CASSRGAGIGNEQFF. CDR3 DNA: TGTGCCAGCAGCCGGGGGGCAGGGATTGGAAATGAGCAGTTCTTC.

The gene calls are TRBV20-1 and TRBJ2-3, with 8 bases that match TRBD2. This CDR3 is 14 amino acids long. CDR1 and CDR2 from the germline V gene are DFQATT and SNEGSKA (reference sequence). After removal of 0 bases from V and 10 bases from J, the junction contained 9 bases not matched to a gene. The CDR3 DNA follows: TGCAGTGCTAGAGAGCGGGGGGCCTTAGTAGCGCAGTATTTT. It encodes CSARERGALVAQYF.

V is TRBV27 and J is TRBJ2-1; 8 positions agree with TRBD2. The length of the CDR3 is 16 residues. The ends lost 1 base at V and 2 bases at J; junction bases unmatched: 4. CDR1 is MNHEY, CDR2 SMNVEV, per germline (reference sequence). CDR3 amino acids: CASSLLVGRAYNEQFF. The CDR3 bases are TGTGCCAGCAGTTTATTGGTCGGGAGGGCCTACAATGAGCAGTTCTTC.

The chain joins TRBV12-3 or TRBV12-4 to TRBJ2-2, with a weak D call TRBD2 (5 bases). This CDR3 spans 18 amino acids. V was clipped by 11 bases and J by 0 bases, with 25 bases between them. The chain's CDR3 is CAFCLWLRSGPNTGELFF. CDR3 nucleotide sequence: TGTGCCTTCTGTTTATGGCTTAGGAGCGGACCGAACACCGGGGAGCTGTTTTTT.

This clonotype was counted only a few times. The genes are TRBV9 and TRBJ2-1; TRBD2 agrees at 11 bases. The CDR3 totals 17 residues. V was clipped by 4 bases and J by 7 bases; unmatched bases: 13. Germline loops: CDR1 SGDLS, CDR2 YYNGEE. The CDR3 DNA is TGTGCCAGCAGCACTCTTAGCGGGAGGGGTACTTGGAATGAGCAGTTCTTC. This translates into CASSTLSGRGTWNEQFF.

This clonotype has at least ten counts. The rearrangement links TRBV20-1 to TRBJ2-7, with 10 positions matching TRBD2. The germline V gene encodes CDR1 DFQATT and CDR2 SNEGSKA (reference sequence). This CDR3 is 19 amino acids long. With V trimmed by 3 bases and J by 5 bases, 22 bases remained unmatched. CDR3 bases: TGCAGTGCTAGTATTACGGCTAGCGGGAGTTTGTTGGACCCAGACGAGCAGTACTTC. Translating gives CSASITASGSLLDPDEQYF.

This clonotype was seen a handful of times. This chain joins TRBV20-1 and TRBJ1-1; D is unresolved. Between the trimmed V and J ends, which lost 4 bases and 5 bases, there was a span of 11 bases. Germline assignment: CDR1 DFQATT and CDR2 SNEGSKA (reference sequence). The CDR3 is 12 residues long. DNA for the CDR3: TGCAGTGCTATTGGGCAATGGACTGAAGCTTTCTTT. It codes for CSAIGQWTEAFF.

CDR3 DNA: TGCAGCGTCCCCCGACAGGGAAGGGGCTACAATGAGCAGTTCTTC. It specifies CSVPRQGRGYNEQFF. The V call is TRBV29-1, the J call TRBJ2-1, with 7 nucleotides matching TRBD1. The CDR3 length is 15 residues. V shed 6 bases, J shed 3 bases, and the junction held 11 bases outside the gene matches. Germline assignment: CDR1 SQVTM and CDR2 ANQGSEA.

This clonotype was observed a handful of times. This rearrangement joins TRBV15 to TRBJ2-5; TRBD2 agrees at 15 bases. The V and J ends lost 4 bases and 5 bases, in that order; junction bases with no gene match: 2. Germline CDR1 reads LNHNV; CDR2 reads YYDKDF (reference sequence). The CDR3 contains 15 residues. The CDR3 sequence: CATSTGTSGRETQYF. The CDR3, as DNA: TGTGCCACCAGCACCGGGACTAGCGGGAGGGAGACCCAGTACTTC.

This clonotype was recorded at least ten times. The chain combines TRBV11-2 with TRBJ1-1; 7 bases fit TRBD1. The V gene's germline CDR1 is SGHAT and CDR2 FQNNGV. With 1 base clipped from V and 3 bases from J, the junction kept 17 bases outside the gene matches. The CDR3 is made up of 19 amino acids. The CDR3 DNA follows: TGTGCCAGCAGCTTAGGTAATTTTTTTTTAGGACAGGCCTACACTGAAGCTTTCTTT. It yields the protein CASSLGNFFLGQAYTEAFF.

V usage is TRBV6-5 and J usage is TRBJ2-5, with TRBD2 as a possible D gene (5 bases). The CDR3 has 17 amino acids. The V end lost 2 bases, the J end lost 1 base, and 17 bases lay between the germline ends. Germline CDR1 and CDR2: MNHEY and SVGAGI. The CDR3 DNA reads TGTGCCAGCAGTTACCCAGAGGGCAGGCCCATCCAAGAGACCCAGTACTTC. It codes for CASSYPEGRPIQETQYF.

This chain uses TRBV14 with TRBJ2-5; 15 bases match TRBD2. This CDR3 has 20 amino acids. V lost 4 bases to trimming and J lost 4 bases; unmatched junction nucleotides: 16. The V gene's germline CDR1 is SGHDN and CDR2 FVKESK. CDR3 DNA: TGTGCCAGCAGCCTCAAAGGACTAGCGGGAGGGCCGATCCCTCGAGAGACCCAGTACTTC. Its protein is CASSLKGLAGGPIPRETQYF.